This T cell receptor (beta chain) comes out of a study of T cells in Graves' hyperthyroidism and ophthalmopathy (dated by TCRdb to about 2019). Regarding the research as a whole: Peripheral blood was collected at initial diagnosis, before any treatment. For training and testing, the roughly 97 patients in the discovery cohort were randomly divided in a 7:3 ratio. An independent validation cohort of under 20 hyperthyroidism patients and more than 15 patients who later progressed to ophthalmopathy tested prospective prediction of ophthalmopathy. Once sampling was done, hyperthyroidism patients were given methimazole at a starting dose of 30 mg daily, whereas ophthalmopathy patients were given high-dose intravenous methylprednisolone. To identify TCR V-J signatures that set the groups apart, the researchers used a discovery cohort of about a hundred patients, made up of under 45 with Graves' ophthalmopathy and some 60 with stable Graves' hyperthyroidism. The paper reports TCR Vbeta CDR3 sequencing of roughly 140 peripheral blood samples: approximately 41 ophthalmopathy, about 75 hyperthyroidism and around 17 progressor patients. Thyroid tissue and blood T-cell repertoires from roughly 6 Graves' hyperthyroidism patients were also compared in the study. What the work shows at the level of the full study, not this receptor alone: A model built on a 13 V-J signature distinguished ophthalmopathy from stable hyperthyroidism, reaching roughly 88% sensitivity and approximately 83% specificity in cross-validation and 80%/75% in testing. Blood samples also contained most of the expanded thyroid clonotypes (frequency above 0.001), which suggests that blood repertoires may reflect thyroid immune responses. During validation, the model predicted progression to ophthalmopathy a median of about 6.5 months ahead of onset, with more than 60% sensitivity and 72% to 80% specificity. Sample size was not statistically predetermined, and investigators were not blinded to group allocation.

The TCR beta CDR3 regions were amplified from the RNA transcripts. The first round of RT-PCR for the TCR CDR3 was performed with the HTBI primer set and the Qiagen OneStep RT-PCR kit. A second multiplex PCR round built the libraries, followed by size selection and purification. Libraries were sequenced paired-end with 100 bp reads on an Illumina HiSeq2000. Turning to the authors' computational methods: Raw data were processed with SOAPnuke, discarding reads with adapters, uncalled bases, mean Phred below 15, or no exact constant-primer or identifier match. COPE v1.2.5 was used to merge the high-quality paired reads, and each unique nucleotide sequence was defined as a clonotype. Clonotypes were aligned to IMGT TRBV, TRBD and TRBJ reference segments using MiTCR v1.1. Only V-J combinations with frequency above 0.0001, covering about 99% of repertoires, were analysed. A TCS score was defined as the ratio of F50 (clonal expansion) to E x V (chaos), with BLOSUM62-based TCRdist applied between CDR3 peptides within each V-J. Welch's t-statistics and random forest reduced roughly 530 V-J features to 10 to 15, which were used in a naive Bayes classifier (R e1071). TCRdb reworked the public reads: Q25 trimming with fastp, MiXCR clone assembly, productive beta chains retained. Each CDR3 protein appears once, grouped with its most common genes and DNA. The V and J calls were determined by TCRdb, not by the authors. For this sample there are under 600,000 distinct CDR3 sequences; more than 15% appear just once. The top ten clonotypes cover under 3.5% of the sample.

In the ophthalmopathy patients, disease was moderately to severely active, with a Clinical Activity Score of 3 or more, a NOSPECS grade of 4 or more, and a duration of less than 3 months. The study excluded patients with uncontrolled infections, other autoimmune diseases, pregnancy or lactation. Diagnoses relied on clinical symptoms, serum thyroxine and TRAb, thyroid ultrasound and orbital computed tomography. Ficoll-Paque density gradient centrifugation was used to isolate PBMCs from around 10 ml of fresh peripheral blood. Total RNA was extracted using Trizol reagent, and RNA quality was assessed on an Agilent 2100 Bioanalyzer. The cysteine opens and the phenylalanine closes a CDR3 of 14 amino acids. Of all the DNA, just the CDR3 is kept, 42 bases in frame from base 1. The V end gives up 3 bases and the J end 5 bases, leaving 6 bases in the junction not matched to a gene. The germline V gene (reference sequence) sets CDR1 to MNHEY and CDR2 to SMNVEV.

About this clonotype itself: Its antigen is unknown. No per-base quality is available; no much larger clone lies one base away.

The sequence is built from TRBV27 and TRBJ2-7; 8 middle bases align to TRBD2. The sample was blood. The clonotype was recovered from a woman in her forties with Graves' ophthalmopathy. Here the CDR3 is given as CASSFSQREHEQYF. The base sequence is TGTGCCAGCAGTTTCTCCCAGCGGGAGCACGAGCAGTACTTC.